These 21 T cell receptor beta chains share one sample of origin, sequenced in a study of T cells in Graves' hyperthyroidism and ophthalmopathy. Template material for amplifying TCR beta CDR3 regions consisted of RNA transcripts. Researchers ran a first-round RT-PCR on the TCR CDR3 using the HTBI primer set. MiXCR, run by TCRdb on the multiplex PCR reads, gives a single entry per CDR3 protein. The sample yields more than 650,000 distinct CDR3 sequences, 14% seen once. The sequenced sample was blood. These receptors all stem from a woman younger than 35 with Graves' hyperthyroidism.

DNA of the CDR3: TGTGCCAGCTCGCCAAACGAAGTCTCTGGGGCCAACGTCCTGACTTTC. It yields the protein CASSPNEVSGANVLTF. The chain employs TRBV18 and TRBJ2-6; D gene ambiguous. V dropped 6 bases and J dropped 0 bases, with 12 bases sitting between them. The CDR3 contains 16 residues. Germline V CDR1 and CDR2: KGHSH, LQKENI.

V usage is TRBV2 and J usage is TRBJ2-1; 11 positions agree with TRBD2. Germline CDR1 is SNHLY and CDR2 is FYNNEI. This CDR3 has 17 amino acids. Germline trimming cut 6 bases from V and 2 bases from J; bases unmatched to any gene: 9. The CDR3 nucleotides are TGTGCCAGCAGCAGAGCTAGCGGGAGGTCCACCTACAATGAGCAGTTCTTC. Translation gives CASSRASGRSTYNEQFF.

This clonotype was counted at least ten times. V is TRBV6-4 and J is TRBJ1-1; TRBD1 might be the D (5 bases). Per the germline V gene, CDR1 is MRHNA and CDR2 is SNTAGT. The CDR3 totals 13 residues. Between the trimmed V and J ends, which lost 4 bases and 1 base, there was a span of 7 bases. The DNA of the CDR3 is TGTGCCAGCAGTGCAGGGCCGAACACTGAAGCTTTCTTT. This sequence encodes CASSAGPNTEAFF.

This clonotype was observed a handful of times. The chain links TRBV20-1 to TRBJ2-1, with unresolved D. The V end was cut by 6 bases, the J end by 2 bases, with 11 bases between. The CDR3 has 13 amino acids. The germline CDR1 and CDR2 sequences are DFQATT and SNEGSKA (reference sequence). CDR3 sequence: CSAPYPTYNEQFF. The CDR3 DNA is TGCAGTGCCCCTTACCCGACCTACAATGAGCAGTTCTTC.

This clonotype turned up a few times. The CDR3, as DNA: TGTGCCAGCAGCTCGTGGGAGCATATGAACACTGAAGCTTTCTTT. Translating it yields CASSSWEHMNTEAFF. The V and J genes are TRBV7-8 and TRBJ1-1; D unclear. Germline lookup yields CDR1 SGHVS and CDR2 FQNEAQ. The CDR3 consists of 15 residues. V gave up 4 bases and J gave up 0 bases, with 12 bases separating them.

This chain uses TRBV6-2 or TRBV6-3 with TRBJ2-6, with TRBD2 identical over 10 bases. Germline CDR1 and CDR2: MNHEY and SVGEGT. CDR3 length equals 17 residues. The J segment lost 1 base and the V segment lost 5 bases, leaving 5 bases of the junction unmatched. DNA of the CDR3: TGTGCCAGCAGTGTGGGACTAGCGCTATCTGGGGCCAACGTCCTGACTTTC. Protein: CASSVGLALSGANVLTF.

In this sample, this clonotype turned up many times. The genes are TRBV4-3 and TRBJ1-6; 7 nucleotides agree with TRBD1. Trimming removed 4 bases from V and 9 bases from J; junction bases left unmatched: 12. The V gene's germline CDR1 is LGHNA and CDR2 YSLEER. The CDR3 sequence is 16 residues long. CDR3 region: CASSLNNRGSGSPLHF. The CDR3 region has the DNA TGCGCCAGCAGCCTTAATAACAGGGGTTCGGGTTCACCCCTCCACTTT.

V and J are TRBV5-6 and TRBJ2-5, with D tentatively TRBD1 (6 bases). Germline-derived CDR1 and CDR2 are SGHDT and YYEEEE. This CDR3 is 15 amino acids long. Trimming pared 6 bases from V and 5 bases from J, leaving 20 bases between. The CDR3: CASTYFHQGWETQYF. CDR3 in DNA: TGTGCCAGCACCTATTTTCACCAGGGGTGGGAGACCCAGTACTTC.

This chain links TRBV24-1 with TRBJ2-7; a weak D match, TRBD2 (7 bases). Germline V gene lookup returns CDR1 KGHDR and CDR2 SFDVKD. CDR3 length equals 16 residues. V was shortened by 3 bases and J by 5 bases, with 19 bases between the two germline ends. The CDR3 bases are TGTGCCACCAGTGATGGAACAGGGTCCCTAGCGGACGAGCAGTACTTC. This gives the protein CATSDGTGSLADEQYF.

This clonotype has at least ten counts. V usage is TRBV10-3 and J usage is TRBJ1-1; unclear D gene. The germline V and J ends were trimmed by 5 bases and 6 bases, with 10 bases remaining between them. The CDR3 contains 12 residues. Germline V lookup: CDR1 ENHRY, CDR2 SYGVKD. The CDR3 coding sequence is TGTGCCATCAGTCCCTCTTCGGCTGAAGCTTTCTTT. Residues: CAISPSSAEAFF.

This clonotype turned up a few times. The junction does not match germline at one end; this may be a read error. The chain has TRBV20-1 and TRBJ2-1, with 9 bases matching TRBD2. This CDR3 has 19 residues. Germline V gene lookup returns CDR1 DFQATT and CDR2 SNEGSKA (reference sequence). The CDR3 bases are TGCAGTGCTAGACCCGAGGGGACTAGCCGAGCCCGCTCCCACAATGAGCAGTTCTTC. Its translation is CSARPEGTSRARSHNEQFF.

In its sample, this clonotype was seen many times. The rearrangement joins TRBV6-1 to TRBJ2-7, with 8 bases that match TRBD1. With 5 bases clipped from V and 4 bases from J, the junction kept 7 bases outside the gene matches. Germline V gene data show CDR1 as MNHNS and CDR2 as SASEGT. The CDR3 length is 14 residues. The CDR3 nucleotides read TGTGCCAGCAGTCGACGACAGGGGATTTACGAGCAGTACTTC. The encoded protein is CASSRRQGIYEQYF.

The V and J genes are TRBV20-1 and TRBJ2-7; D is undetermined. Germline lookup yields CDR1 DFQATT and CDR2 SNEGSKA (reference sequence). The CDR3 consists of 13 residues. V was pared by 3 bases and J by 1 base, with 10 bases between. CDR3 in amino acids: CSASSRLSYEQYF. As DNA, the CDR3 is TGCAGTGCTAGTTCGAGATTATCCTACGAGCAGTACTTC.

This clonotype was detected ten times or more. This chain uses TRBV7-9 with TRBJ1-1; D is undetermined. V was trimmed by 2 bases and J by 1 base, leaving 5 bases between them. CDR1 and CDR2 (germline): SEHNR, FQNEAQ (reference sequence). This CDR3 is 13 amino acids long. The CDR3 region has the DNA TGTGCCAGCAGCTTAATTGAGAACACTGAAGCTTTCTTT. Its protein is CASSLIENTEAFF.

At least ten counts were recorded for this clonotype. The CDR3 loop reads CASSQGWRGPYEQYF. CDR3 DNA sequence: TGCGCCAGCAGCCAAGGGTGGAGGGGGCCCTACGAGCAGTACTTC. The rearrangement uses TRBV4-3 and TRBJ2-7, with D possibly TRBD1 on 7 matching bases. V was pared by 1 base and J by 2 bases, with 12 bases between. Per germline, CDR1 LGHNA and CDR2 YSLEER. This CDR3 comprises 15 residues.

Ten or more counts support this clonotype. Its ends do not fully match the called genes, so a read error is possible. The rearrangement uses TRBV12-3 or TRBV12-4 and TRBJ1-5; the D gene is possibly TRBD1 (5 bases). CDR3 size: 14 residues. CDR3 DNA sequence: TGTGCCAGTAGTTCAACAGGCGGTGGTCAGCCCCAGCATTTT. Its protein product is CASSSTGGGQPQHF.

The CDR3 region is CASSQEAAGITDTQYF. The CDR3 nucleotides read TGCGCCAGCAGCCAAGAGGCAGCGGGTATTACAGATACGCAGTATTTT. The chain uses TRBV4-1 and TRBJ2-3; weak D call: TRBD2 (6 bases). The CDR3 has 16 residues. The germline V gene has CDR1 MGHRA and CDR2 YSYEKL. The ends were cut back, 0 bases at V and 3 bases at J, with 13 bases in the middle.

This clonotype was recorded many times. The chain joins TRBV18 to TRBJ1-1; D might be TRBD1 (5 bases). Trimming cost V 3 bases and J 4 bases, with 12 bases left between them. CDR1 KGHSH and CDR2 LQKENI come from the germline V gene. The CDR3 consists of 14 residues. CDR3: CASSPVDGTTEAFF. The CDR3 region has the DNA TGTGCCAGCTCACCCGTCGACGGGACCACTGAAGCTTTCTTT.

This clonotype was recorded a few times. The germline gene is not matched at one end of the junction; a read error may be the cause. This chain joins TRBV2 and TRBJ1-3; D not resolved. The CDR3 has 13 amino acids. Germline V CDR1 and CDR2: SNHLY, FYNNEI. The CDR3 bases are TGTGCCGGCAGTGGAAGGTCCGGAAACACCATATATTTT. Its protein product is CAGSGRSGNTIYF.

This clonotype was seen more than once but under ten times. The chain employs TRBV10-3 and TRBJ2-3, with D unclear. This CDR3 has 14 residues. CDR1 and CDR2 from the germline V gene are ENHRY and SYGVKD. Trimming shortened V by 0 bases and J by 6 bases, and 10 bases separated the two germline ends. Written as DNA, the CDR3 is TGTGCCATCAGTGAGTCGATGGGTATGGATACGCAGTATTTT. Its protein is CAISESMGMDTQYF.

The chain links TRBV9 to TRBJ1-2, with D possibly TRBD1 on 5 matching bases. Trimming left V 2 bases short and J 6 bases short, with 11 bases between. The length of the CDR3 is 13 residues. The germline V gene has CDR1 SGDLS and CDR2 YYNGEE. CDR3 nucleotides: TGTGCCAGCAGCGTTCAGGGTTTGGATGGCTACACCTTC. Residues: CASSVQGLDGYTF.